Below are 25 T cell receptor beta chains sequenced from a single sample in a study of T cell responses to AZD1222 COVID-19 vaccine. Only in-frame clones appear in the TCRdb table, and some are missing; sequencing was by immunoSEQ multiplex PCR. Of 120,000 or so clones listed, roughly 88% are singletons. Material: peripheral blood, obtained on day 0 of AZD1222 vaccination. Every receptor here comes from an adult in good health.

CDR3: CASSSWEGDRGFTEAFF. For the CDR3, the DNA is TGTGCCAGCAGCTCATGGGAGGGGGACAGGGGGTTTACTGAAGCTTTCTTT. This rearrangement joins TRBV21-1 to TRBJ1-1; TRBD1, the D gene given by the table, was not confirmed from the DNA. TRBV21-1 is flagged as a pseudogene. There are 17 residues in the CDR3.

J is TRBJ2-3 and V is TRBV7-2, with 8 positions matching TRBD1. Germline CDR1 is SGHTA and CDR2 is FQGNSA. The CDR3 sequence is 14 residues long. Trimming cost V 4 bases and J 5 bases; bases outside gene matches: 5. The CDR3 region has the DNA TGTGCCAGCAGCTCGACAGGGGCGAGAGATACGCAGTATTTT. Encoded protein: CASSSTGARDTQYF.

V and J are TRBV18 and TRBJ1-3, with D possibly being TRBD1 (6 bases). The CDR3 spans 15 residues. V was pared by 2 bases and J by 4 bases, with 12 bases between. Germline CDR1 is KGHSH and CDR2 is LQKENI. This CDR3 reads CASSPGTTPGNTIYF. In nucleotides, the CDR3 is TGTGCCAGCTCACCAGGGACAACTCCAGGAAACACCATATATTTT.

V usage is TRBV29-1 and J usage is TRBJ2-7; no clear D gene. Germline CDR1 reads SQVTM; CDR2 reads ANQGSEA. Trimming stripped 5 bases from V and 0 bases from J, with 8 bases between. There are 12 residues in the CDR3. The CDR3 DNA reads TGCAGCGTTAAGACGGACTCCTACGAGCAGTACTTC. Residues: CSVKTDSYEQYF.

The genes are TRBV5-1 and TRBJ2-7; a weak D match, TRBD2 (5 bases). CDR1 is SGHRS, CDR2 YFSETQ, per germline. The CDR3 length is 14 residues. V was pared by 0 bases and J by 3 bases, with 10 bases between. The CDR3 is CASSLEGLLYEQYF. The CDR3 DNA reads TGCGCCAGCAGCTTGGAAGGACTCCTCTACGAGCAGTACTTC. Full variable domain (outside the CDR3, taken from reference TRBV5-1 and TRBJ2-7): KAGVTQTPRYLIKTRGQQVTLSCSPISGHRSVSWYQQTPGQGLQFLFEYFSETQRNKGNFPGRFSGRQFSNSRSEMNVSTLELGDSALYLCASSLEGLLYEQYFGPGTRLTVT.

The V and J genes are TRBV29-1 and TRBJ1-5; TRBD1 is a possible D gene (5 bases). Trimming removed 4 bases from V and 3 bases from J, with 13 bases in between. From germline, CDR1 is SQVTM and CDR2 ANQGSEA. This CDR3 contains 14 residues. CDR3 amino acids: CSVAVNRNNQPQHF. The CDR3 nucleotides are TGCAGCGTTGCGGTGAACAGGAACAATCAGCCCCAGCATTTT.

V is TRBV5-4 and J is TRBJ2-3; no reliable D call. Germline V gene lookup returns CDR1 SGHNT and CDR2 YYREEE (reference sequence). This CDR3 is 14 amino acids long. Trimming removed 0 bases at V and 1 base at J, with 6 bases between. This chain's CDR3 is CASSLAGRTDTQYF. The CDR3 DNA follows: TGTGCCAGCAGCTTGGCGGGCCGCACAGATACGCAGTATTTT.

The chain joins TRBV29-1 to TRBJ1-2, with TRBD1 matching over 7 bases. Looked up from germline, CDR1 is SQVTM and CDR2 is ANQGSEA. Trimming cost V 0 bases and J 7 bases; bases outside gene matches: 5. This CDR3 is built from 13 residues. CDR3 sequence (DNA): TGCAGCGTTGAAGATAGGGGGCATCTTGGCTACACCTTC. This encodes CSVEDRGHLGYTF.

The V call is TRBV2, the J call TRBJ2-5; 12 bases line up with TRBD2. J lost 5 bases, V lost 5 bases, and 12 bases had no gene match. CDR1 is SNHLY, CDR2 FYNNEI, per germline. CDR3 length equals 17 residues. CDR3 sequence (DNA): TGTGCCAGCAGTTTTTCCCGACTAGCGGGAGTGGGGGAGACCCAGTACTTC. As protein: CASSFSRLAGVGETQYF.

The chain recombines TRBV5-8 with TRBJ1-6; no clear D. V was pared by 0 bases and J by 6 bases, with 10 bases between. Looked up from germline, CDR1 is SGHTS and CDR2 is YDEGEE. The CDR3 has 15 residues. CDR3 nucleotides: TGTGCCAGCAGCTTGGATGGTCGGTCTAATTCACCCCTCCACTTT. This gives the protein CASSLDGRSNSPLHF.

V and J are TRBV7-8 and TRBJ2-5; D is uncertain. There are 15 residues in the CDR3. Germline CDR1 and CDR2: SGHVS and FQNEAQ. Trimming removed 0 bases at V and 1 base at J, with 9 bases between. The CDR3 DNA reads as TGTGCCAGCAGCTTAGCGGGCGACATCCAAGAGACCCAGTACTTC. Protein: CASSLAGDIQETQYF.

A single count supports this clone. The gene calls are TRBV15 and TRBJ2-3; TRBD1 matches 11 bases. CDR3 size: 15 residues. V trimming: 3 bases; J trimming: 3 bases; junction bases outside the gene matches: 2. Germline V lookup: CDR1 LNHNV, CDR2 YYDKDF (reference sequence). The CDR3 loop is CATSRDRGLTDTQYF. DNA of the CDR3: TGTGCCACCAGCAGGGACAGGGGGCTAACAGATACGCAGTATTTT.

V usage is TRBV28 and J usage is TRBJ1-2; 7 bases map to TRBD1. J lost 5 bases, V lost 5 bases, and 5 bases had no gene match. This CDR3 has 13 amino acids. The germline V gene encodes CDR1 MDHEN and CDR2 SYDVKM. CDR3 sequence (DNA): TGTGCCAGCAGTAGACAGGGAGTTTATGGCTACACCTTC. Translation gives CASSRQGVYGYTF.

The genes are TRBV21-1 and TRBJ1-5. TRBV21-1 is given as a pseudogene. The CDR3 has 19 residues. CDR3 protein: CASSKELCGEIHSNQPQHF. In DNA form, the CDR3 reads TGTGCCAGCAGCAAAGAGCTGTGCGGGGAAATACATAGCAATCAGCCCCAGCATTTT.

The chain is built from TRBV5-4 and TRBJ2-7; D not resolved. The CDR3 covers 12 residues. Germline V gene lookup returns CDR1 SGHNT and CDR2 YYREEE (reference sequence). V gave up 1 base and J gave up 0 bases, with 2 bases separating them. The CDR3 here is CASSLSSYEQYF. In DNA, the CDR3 is TGTGCCAGCAGCTTGAGCTCCTACGAGCAGTACTTC.

This sequence joins TRBV28 and TRBJ2-5; possible D gene TRBD2, 5 bases. Trimming cost V 8 bases and J 5 bases, with 9 bases left between them. Per germline, CDR1 MDHEN and CDR2 SYDVKM. This CDR3 has 11 residues. CDR3 DNA sequence: TGTGCCAGCGTAGCGCGGGAGACCCAGTACTTC. Protein: CASVARETQYF.

V is TRBV27 and J is TRBJ2-1; D uncertain. Germline assignment: CDR1 MNHEY and CDR2 SMNVEV (reference sequence). The CDR3 has 17 amino acids. V lost 3 bases, J lost 2 bases, and 17 bases lay in between. The CDR3 loop reads CASSFALLPSAYNEQFF. For the CDR3, the DNA is TGTGCCAGCAGTTTCGCCCTCCTACCGTCGGCCTACAATGAGCAGTTCTTC.

The chain carries TRBV5-8 and TRBJ1-5; D possibly corresponds to TRBD1 (6 bases). With 9 bases removed from V and 5 bases from J, the gap between germline ends came to 15 bases. The CDR3 is 13 residues long. Germline V lookup: CDR1 SGHTS, CDR2 YDEGEE. Here the CDR3 DNA reads TGTGCCACAGGGGTCAAGGGGCATCAGCCCCAGCATTTT. This translates into CATGVKGHQPQHF.

This clone came up once. The genes are TRBV7-8 and TRBJ2-2; 9 nucleotides align to TRBD2. This CDR3 contains 16 residues. CDR1 is SGHVS, CDR2 FQNEAQ, per germline. V was clipped by 2 bases and J by 6 bases; unmatched bases: 7. This chain's CDR3 is CASSLLAGAPSGELFF. CDR3 coding DNA: TGTGCCAGCAGCTTATTAGCGGGAGCCCCCTCCGGGGAGCTGTTTTTT.

The chain links TRBV27 to TRBJ1-6, with a weak D call TRBD1 (6 bases). This CDR3 contains 16 residues. The germline CDR1 and CDR2 sequences are MNHEY and SMNVEV (reference sequence). Trimming cost V 2 bases and J 6 bases, with 14 bases left between them. This CDR3 reads CASSLGGAYLNSPLHF. The CDR3 bases are TGTGCCAGCAGTTTAGGGGGCGCGTACCTTAATTCACCCCTCCACTTT.

This sequence joins TRBV28 and TRBJ2-1; D assignment may be TRBD1 or TRBD2 (5 bases each). V gave up 8 bases and J gave up 1 base, with 9 bases separating them. The CDR3 has 13 amino acids. Germline V gene lookup returns CDR1 MDHEN and CDR2 SYDVKM. In nucleotides, the CDR3 is TGTGCCAGCGGGACCCCGTCCTACAATGAGCAGTTCTTC. This translates into CASGTPSYNEQFF.

This chain connects TRBV5-4 to TRBJ2-3; TRBD1 is a possible D gene (8 bases). Trimming removed 7 bases at V and 3 bases at J, with 18 bases between. The CDR3 runs 15 residues. CDR1 is SGHNT and CDR2 is YYREEE in the germline V gene (reference sequence). The CDR3 here is CASQGAAGSTDTQYF. DNA for the CDR3: TGTGCCAGCCAGGGGGCAGCGGGGTCGACAGATACGCAGTATTTT. The full variable domain, rest sourced from reference TRBV5-4 and TRBJ2-3, is ETGVTQSPTHLIKTRGQQVTLRCSSQSGHNTVSWYQQALGQGPQFIFQYYREEENGRGNFPPRFSGLQFPNYSSELNVNALELDDSALYLCASQGAAGSTDTQYFGPGTRLTVL.

This chain links TRBV5-4 with TRBJ1-2; the D is unclear. CDR3 length: 15 amino acids. Germline assignment: CDR1 SGHNT and CDR2 YYREEE (reference sequence). V lost 1 base and J 0 bases, leaving 10 bases between the germline ends. The CDR3 DNA is TGTGCCAGCAGCTTGAGGCCGAACACTAACTATGGCTACACCTTC. Amino acids: CASSLRPNTNYGYTF.

The chain has TRBV4-1 and TRBJ1-3, with no clear D. Germline V gene lookup returns CDR1 MGHRA and CDR2 YSYEKL. The CDR3 is 14 amino acids. The V and J ends lost 0 bases and 2 bases respectively, with 5 bases between them. The CDR3 DNA follows: TGCGCCAGCAGCCAAGAGCAGGCTGGAAACACCATATATTTT. Protein sequence: CASSQEQAGNTIYF.

V and J are TRBV5-1 and TRBJ2-7, with D perhaps matching TRBD2 (7 bases). This CDR3 has 14 amino acids. Looked up from germline, CDR1 is SGHRS and CDR2 is YFSETQ. Trimming shortened V by 4 bases and J by 3 bases, and 14 bases separated the two germline ends. The CDR3 coding sequence is TGCGCCAGCAGCCCCAGGGGAGGGAACTACGAGCAGTACTTC. Its protein is CASSPRGGNYEQYF.